This T cell receptor beta chain was sequenced in a study of post-analysis software for immune sequencing data. Study-wide findings and caveats: Comparison of patients with controls showed 4 to 6 TRBV segments more frequent in patients, TRBV5-6, TRBV5-1 and TRBV20-1 among them.

This CDR3 is 17 amino acids long. The trim removed 6 bases at V and 0 bases at J, leaving 5 bases unmatched. Germline-derived CDR1 and CDR2 are ENHRY and SYGVKD. Carried by the TCR beta cDNA libraries were unique molecular identifiers. One entry per CDR3 protein results from TCRdb running MiXCR on the PCR reads. The data contain about 540,000 distinct CDR3 sequences, roughly 34% of them seen just once; the ten biggest clones take up 4.5% to 7.5%. In regard to this clonotype: Its cognate antigen is unknown.

The specimen was blood. This sequence originates from a girl under 18 with multiple sclerosis. J is TRBJ2-1 and V is TRBV10-3; 13 bases agree with TRBD2. The DNA of the CDR3 is TGTGCCATCAGCCCGACTAGCGGGGGGTTCTCCTACAATGAGCAGTTCTTC. It translates to CAISPTSGGFSYNEQFF.